Given below is one TCR beta chain in context. Its antigen is not known. The data were obtained in a study of T-cell reconstitution after alpha-beta-depleted transplantation in children. General study findings and limits: Once a year had passed after transplant, T-cell counts and diversity came mostly from newly produced T cells. As was reported, about two months after transplant, alpha-beta T cells came from several hundred expanded graft clones.

The TCRbeta library was prepared with unique molecular identifiers. TCRdb re-called the PCR reads with MiXCR, one entry per CDR3 protein. This repertoire shows around 670,000 distinct CDR3 sequences, roughly 13% found once; its top ten account for 0.79%. V lost 5 bases and J 4 bases, leaving 20 bases between the germline ends. This CDR3 has 16 residues. Germline CDR1 is MDHEN and CDR2 is SYDVKM. The TCR sequence derives from a girl aged 2-10 years with congenital amegakaryocytic thrombocytopenia, due to receive a stem cell transplant. Sample: PBMCs, taken before TCRalphabeta/CD19-depleted stem cell transplant. This sequence joins TRBV28 and TRBJ2-5; tentative D call: TRBD2 (5 bases). The CDR3 here is CASSAGFASGVETQYF. CDR3 coding DNA: TGTGCCAGCAGTGCAGGTTTTGCGAGCGGCGTAGAGACCCAGTACTTC.